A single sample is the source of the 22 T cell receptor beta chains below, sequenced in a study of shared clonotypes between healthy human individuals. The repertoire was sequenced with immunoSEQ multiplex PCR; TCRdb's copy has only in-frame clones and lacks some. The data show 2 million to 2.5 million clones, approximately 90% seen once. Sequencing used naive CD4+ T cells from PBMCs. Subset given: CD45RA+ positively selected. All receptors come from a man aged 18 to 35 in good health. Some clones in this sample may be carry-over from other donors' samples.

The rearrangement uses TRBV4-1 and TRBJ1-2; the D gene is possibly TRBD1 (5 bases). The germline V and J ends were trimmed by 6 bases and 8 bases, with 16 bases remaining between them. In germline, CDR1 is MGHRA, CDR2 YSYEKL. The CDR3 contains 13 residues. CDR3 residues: CASSSGTGWGYTF. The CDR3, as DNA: TGCGCCAGCAGTTCAGGGACGGGGTGGGGCTACACCTTC.

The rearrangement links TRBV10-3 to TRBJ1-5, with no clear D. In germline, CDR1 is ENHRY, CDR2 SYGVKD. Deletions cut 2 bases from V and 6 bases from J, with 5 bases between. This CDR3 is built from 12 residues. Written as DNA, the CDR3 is TGTGCCATCAGTGAGATTTCTCAGCCCCAGCATTTT. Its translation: CAISEISQPQHF.

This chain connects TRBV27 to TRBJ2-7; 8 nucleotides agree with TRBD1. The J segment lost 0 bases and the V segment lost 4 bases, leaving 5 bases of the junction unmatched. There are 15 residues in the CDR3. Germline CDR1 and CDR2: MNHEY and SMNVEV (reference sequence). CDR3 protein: CASSSPGGNSYEQYF. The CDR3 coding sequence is TGTGCCAGCAGTTCACCAGGGGGCAACTCCTACGAGCAGTACTTC.

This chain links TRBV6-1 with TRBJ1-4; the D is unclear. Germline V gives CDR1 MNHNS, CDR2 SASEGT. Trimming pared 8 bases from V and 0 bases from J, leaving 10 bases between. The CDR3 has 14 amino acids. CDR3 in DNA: TGTGCCAGCCGGGTTTGGGCAACTAATGAAAAACTGTTTTTT. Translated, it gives CASRVWATNEKLFF.

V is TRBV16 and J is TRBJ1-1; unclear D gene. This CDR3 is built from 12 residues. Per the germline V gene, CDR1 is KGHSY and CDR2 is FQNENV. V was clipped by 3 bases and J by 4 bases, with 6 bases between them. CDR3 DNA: TGTGCCAGCAGCCACAAGGGCACTGAAGCTTTCTTT. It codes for CASSHKGTEAFF.

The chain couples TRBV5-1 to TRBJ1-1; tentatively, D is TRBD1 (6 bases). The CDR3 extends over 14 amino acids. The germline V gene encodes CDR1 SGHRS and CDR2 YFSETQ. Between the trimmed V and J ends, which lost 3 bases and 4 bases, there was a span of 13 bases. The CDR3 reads CASSYGQLGTEAFF. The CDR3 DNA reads TGCGCCAGCAGCTATGGACAGCTGGGCACTGAAGCTTTCTTT.

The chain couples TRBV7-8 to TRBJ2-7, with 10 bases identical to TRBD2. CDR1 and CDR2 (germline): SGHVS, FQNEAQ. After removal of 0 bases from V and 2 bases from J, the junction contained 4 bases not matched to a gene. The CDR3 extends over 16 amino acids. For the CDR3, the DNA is TGTGCCAGCAGCTTAGCCCTAGCGGGAGTACCCTACGAGCAGTACTTC. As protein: CASSLALAGVPYEQYF.

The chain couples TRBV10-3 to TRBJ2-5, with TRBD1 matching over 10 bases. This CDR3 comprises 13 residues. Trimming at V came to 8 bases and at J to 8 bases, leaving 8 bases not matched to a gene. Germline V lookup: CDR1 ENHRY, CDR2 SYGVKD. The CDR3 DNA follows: TGTGCCATCGGGGGACAGGGGCCGACCACCCAGTACTTC. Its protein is CAIGGQGPTTQYF.

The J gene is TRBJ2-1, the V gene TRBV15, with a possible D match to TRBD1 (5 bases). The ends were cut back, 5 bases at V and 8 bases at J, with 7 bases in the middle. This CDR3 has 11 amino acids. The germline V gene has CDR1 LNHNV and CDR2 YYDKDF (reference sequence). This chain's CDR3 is CATSGRDEQFF. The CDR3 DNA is TGTGCCACCAGCGGCAGGGATGAGCAGTTCTTC.

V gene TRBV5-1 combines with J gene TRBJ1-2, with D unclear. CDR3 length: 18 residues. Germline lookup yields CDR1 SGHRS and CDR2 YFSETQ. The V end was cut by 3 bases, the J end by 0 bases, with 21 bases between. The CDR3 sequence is CASSWAFHSFSTNYGYTF. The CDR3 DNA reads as TGCGCCAGCAGCTGGGCCTTTCACAGCTTCTCCACTAACTATGGCTACACCTTC.

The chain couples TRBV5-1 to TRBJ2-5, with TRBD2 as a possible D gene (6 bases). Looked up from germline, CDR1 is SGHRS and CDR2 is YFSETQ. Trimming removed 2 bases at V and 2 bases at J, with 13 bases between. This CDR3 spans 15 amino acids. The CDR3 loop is CASSFAGSAQETQYF. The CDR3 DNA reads TGCGCCAGCAGCTTCGCCGGGAGTGCACAAGAGACCCAGTACTTC.

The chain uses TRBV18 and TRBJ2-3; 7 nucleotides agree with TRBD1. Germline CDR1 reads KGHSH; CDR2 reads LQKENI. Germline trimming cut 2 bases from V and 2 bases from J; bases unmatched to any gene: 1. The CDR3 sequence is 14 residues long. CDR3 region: CASSPRGLTDTQYF. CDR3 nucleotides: TGTGCCAGCTCACCAAGGGGGCTCACAGATACGCAGTATTTT. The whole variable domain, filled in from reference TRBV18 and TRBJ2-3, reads NAGVMQNPRHLVRRRGQEARLRCSPMKGHSHVYWYRQLPEEGLKFMVYLQKENIIDESGMPKERFSAEFPKEGPSILRIQQVVRGDSAAYFCASSPRGLTDTQYFGPGTRLTVL.

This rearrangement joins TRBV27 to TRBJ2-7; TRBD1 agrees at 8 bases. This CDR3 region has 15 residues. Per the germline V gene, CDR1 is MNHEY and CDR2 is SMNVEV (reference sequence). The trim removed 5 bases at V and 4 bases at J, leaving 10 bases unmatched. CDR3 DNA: TGTGCCAGCAGTCCCAAGGCAGGGGGCGAATACGAGCAGTACTTC. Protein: CASSPKAGGEYEQYF.

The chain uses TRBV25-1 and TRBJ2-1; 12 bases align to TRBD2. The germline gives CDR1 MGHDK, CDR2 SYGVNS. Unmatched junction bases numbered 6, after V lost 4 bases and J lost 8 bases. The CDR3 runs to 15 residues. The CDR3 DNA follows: TGTGCCAGCAGTGTCCCGACTAGCGGGAGCCATGAGCAGTTCTTC. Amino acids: CASSVPTSGSHEQFF.

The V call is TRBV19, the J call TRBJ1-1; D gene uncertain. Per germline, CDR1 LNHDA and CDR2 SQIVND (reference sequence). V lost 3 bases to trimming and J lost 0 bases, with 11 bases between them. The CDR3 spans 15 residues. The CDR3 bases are TGTGCCAGTAGTATTTTCGCCAGTATGAACACTGAAGCTTTCTTT. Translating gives CASSIFASMNTEAFF.

The CDR3 region is CASTPRGDYGYTF. The CDR3 nucleotides are TGTGCCAGTACCCCCCGGGGAGACTATGGCTACACCTTC. This chain connects TRBV19 to TRBJ1-2; D ambiguous. From germline, CDR1 is LNHDA and CDR2 SQIVND (reference sequence). Between the trimmed V and J ends, which lost 7 bases and 3 bases, there was a span of 12 bases. This CDR3 has 13 residues.

CDR3 region: CATSSSYAGEIGQPQHF. The CDR3 DNA follows: TGTGCCACCAGCAGTAGTTATGCAGGGGAAATTGGTCAGCCCCAGCATTTT. The chain combines TRBV15 with TRBJ1-5; TRBD1 might be the D (6 bases). CDR1 is LNHNV, CDR2 YYDKDF, per germline (reference sequence). The CDR3 extends over 17 amino acids. Trimming left V 3 bases short and J 6 bases short, with 21 bases between.

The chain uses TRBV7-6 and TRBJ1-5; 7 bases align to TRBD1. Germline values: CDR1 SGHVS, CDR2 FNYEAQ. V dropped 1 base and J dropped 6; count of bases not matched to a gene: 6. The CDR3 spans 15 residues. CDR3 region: CASSLEEGAGQPQHF. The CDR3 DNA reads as TGTGCCAGCAGCTTAGAGGAGGGGGCGGGTCAGCCCCAGCATTTT.

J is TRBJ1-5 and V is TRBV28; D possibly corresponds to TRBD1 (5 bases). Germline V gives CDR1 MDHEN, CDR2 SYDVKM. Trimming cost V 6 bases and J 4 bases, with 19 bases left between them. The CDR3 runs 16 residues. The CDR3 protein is CASRPTRGSSNQPQHF. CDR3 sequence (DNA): TGTGCCAGCAGACCAACCCGGGGCAGCTCAAATCAGCCCCAGCATTTT.

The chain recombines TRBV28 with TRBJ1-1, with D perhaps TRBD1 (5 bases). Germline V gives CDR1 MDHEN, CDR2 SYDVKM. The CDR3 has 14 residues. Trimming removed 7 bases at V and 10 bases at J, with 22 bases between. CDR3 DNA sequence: TGTGCCAGCAAAGCTGTCAGGGCTGCGAGGGGAGCTTTCTTT. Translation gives CASKAVRAARGAFF.

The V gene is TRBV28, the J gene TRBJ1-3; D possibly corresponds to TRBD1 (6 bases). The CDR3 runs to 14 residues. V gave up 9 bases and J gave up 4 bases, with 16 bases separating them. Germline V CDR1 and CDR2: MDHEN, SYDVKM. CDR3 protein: CASCPGTLGNTIYF. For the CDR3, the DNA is TGTGCCAGTTGCCCCGGGACACTCGGAAACACCATATATTTT.

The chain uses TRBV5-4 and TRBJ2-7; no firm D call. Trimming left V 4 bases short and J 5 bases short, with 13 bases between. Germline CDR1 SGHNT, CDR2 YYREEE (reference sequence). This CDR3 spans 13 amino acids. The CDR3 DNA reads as TGTGCCAGCAGCCCGACAAGAACCCACGAGCAGTACTTC. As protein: CASSPTRTHEQYF.